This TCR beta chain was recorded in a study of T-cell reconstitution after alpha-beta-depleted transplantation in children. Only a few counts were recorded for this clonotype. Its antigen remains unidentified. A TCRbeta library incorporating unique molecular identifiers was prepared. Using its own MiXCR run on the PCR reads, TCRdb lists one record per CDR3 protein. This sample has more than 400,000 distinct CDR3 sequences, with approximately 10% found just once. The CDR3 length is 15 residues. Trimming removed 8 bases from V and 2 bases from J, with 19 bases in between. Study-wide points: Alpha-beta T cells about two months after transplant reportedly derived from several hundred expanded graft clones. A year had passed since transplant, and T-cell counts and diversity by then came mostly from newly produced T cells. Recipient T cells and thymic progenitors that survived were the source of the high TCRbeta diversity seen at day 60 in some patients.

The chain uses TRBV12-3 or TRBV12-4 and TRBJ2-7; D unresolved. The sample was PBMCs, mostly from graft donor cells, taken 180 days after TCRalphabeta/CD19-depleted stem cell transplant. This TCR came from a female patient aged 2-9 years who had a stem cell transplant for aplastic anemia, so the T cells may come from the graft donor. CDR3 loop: CASSLGRPITYEQYF. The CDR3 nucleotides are TGTGCCAGCTCCCTCGGGCGGCCTATCACCTACGAGCAGTACTTC.